The following is a T cell receptor (beta chain) sequence with its context. Low-dose radiotherapy, low-dose cyclophosphamide, aspirin, ipilimumab and nivolumab were all given to the donors. These data are taken from a study of low-dose radiotherapy and immunotherapy resistance in tumors. The wider study: Intravenously given cyclophosphamide 200 mg/m2 followed a two-week schedule that placed each dose one day before radiation and immunotherapy.

Gene-specific TRAV and TRBV primers were used for first-strand cDNA, covering alpha and beta chains. A roughly 19-cycle PCR with a constant-region primer and V-primer adapter amplified TCRs. One entry per CDR3 protein results from TCRdb running MiXCR on the reads. The repertoire holds under 15,000 distinct CDR3 sequences, with approximately 80% as singletons. This TCR was sampled from a human donor with advanced metastatic prostate, ovarian, gallbladder or colorectal cancer (not recorded which). This table probably holds off-target reads from a library built for another chain.

The CDR3 here is CASSLAVEWNEQFF. CDR3 coding DNA: TGTGCCAGCAGTTTGGCGGTGGAGTGGAATGAGCAGTTCTTC. V gene TRBV28 combines with J gene TRBJ2-1; no definite D call. Between the trimmed V and J ends, which lost 3 bases and 7 bases, there was a span of 13 bases. The germline V gene has CDR1 MDHEN and CDR2 SYDVKM. This CDR3 has 14 residues.